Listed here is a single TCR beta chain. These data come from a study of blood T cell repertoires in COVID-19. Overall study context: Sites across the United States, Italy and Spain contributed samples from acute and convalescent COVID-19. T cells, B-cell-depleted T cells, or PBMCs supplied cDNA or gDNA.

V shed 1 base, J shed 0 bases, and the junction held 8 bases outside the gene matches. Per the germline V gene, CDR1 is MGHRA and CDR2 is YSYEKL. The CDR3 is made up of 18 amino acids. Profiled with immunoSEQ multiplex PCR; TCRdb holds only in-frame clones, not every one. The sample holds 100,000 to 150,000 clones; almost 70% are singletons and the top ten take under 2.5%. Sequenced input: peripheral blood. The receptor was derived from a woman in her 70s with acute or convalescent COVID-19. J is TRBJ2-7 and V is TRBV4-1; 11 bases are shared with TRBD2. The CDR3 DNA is TGCGCCAGCAGCCAAGTCCTTGTTACTAGCGGGAGCTCCTACGAGCAGTACTTC. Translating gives CASSQVLVTSGSSYEQYF.